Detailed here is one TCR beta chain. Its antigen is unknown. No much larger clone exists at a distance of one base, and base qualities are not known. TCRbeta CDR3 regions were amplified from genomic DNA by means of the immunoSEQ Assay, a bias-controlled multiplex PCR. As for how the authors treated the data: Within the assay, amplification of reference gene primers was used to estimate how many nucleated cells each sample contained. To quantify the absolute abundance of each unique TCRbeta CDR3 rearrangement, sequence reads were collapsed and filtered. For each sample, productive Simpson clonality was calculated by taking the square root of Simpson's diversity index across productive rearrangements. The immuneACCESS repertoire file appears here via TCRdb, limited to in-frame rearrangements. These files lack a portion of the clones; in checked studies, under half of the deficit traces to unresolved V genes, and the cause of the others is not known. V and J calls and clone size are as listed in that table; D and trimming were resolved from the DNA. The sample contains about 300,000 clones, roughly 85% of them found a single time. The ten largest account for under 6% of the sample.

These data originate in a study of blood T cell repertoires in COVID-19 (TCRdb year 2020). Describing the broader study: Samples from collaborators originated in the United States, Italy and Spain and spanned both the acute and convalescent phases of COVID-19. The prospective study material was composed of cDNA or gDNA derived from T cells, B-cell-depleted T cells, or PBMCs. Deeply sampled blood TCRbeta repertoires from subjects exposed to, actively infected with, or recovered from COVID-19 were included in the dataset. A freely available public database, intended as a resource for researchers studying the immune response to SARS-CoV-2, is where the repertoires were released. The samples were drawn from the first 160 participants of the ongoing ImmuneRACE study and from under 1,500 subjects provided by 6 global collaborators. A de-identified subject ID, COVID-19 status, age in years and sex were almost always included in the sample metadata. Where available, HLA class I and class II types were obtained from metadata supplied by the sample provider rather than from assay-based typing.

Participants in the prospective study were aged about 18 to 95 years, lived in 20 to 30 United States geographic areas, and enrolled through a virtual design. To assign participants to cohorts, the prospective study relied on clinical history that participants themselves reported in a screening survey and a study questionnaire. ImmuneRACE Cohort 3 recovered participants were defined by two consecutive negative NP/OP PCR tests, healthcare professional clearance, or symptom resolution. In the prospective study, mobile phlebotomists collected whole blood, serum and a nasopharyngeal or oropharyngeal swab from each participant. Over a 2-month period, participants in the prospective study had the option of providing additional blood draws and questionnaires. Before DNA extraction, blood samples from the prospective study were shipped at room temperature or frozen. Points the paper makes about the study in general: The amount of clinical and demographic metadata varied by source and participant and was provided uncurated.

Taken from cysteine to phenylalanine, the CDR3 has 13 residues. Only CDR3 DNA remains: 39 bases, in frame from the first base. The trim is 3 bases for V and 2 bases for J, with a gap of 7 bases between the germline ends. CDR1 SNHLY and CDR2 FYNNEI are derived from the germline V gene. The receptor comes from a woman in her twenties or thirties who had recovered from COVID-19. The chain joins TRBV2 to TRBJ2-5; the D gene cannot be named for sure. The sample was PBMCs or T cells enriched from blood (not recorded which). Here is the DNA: TGTGCCAGCAGTGATGCCAGACAAGAGACCCAGTACTTC. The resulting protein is CASSDARQETQYF. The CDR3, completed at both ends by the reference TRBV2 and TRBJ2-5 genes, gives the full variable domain EPEVTQTPSHQVTQMGQEVILRCVPISNHLYFYWYRQILGQKVEFLVSFYNNEISEKSEIFDDQFSVERPDGSNFTLKIRSTKLEDSAMYFCASSDARQETQYFGPGTRLLVL.